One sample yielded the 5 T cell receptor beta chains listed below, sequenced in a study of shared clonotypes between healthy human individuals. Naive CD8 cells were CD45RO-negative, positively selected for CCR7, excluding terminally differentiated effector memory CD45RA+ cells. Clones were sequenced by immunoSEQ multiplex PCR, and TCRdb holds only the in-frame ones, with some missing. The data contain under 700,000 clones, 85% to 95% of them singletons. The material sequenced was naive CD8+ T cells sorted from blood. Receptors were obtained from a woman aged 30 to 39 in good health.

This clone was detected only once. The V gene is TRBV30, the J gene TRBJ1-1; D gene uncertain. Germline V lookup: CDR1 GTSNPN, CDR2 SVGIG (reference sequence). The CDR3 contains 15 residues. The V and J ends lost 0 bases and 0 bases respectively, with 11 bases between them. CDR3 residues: CAWSVLGNVNTEAFF. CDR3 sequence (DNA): TGTGCCTGGAGTGTACTCGGGAATGTGAACACTGAAGCTTTCTTT.

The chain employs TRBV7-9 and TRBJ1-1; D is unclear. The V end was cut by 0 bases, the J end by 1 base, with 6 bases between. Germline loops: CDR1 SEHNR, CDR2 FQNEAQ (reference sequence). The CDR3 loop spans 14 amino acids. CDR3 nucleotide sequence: TGTGCCAGCAGCTTAGCGTATACGAACACTGAAGCTTTCTTT. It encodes CASSLAYTNTEAFF. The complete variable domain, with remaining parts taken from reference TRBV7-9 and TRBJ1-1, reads DTGVSQNPRHKITKRGQNVTFRCDPISEHNRLYWYRQTLGQGPEFLTYFQNEAQLEKSRLLSDRFSAERPKGSFSTLEIQRTEQGDSAMYLCASSLAYTNTEAFFGQGTRLTVV.

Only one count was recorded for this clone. The CDR3 DNA follows: TGCGCCAGCAGCGAGGCCCTCCACAATGAGCAGTTCTTC. Amino acid sequence: CASSEALHNEQFF. This chain joins TRBV10-1 and TRBJ2-1, with D uncertain. The CDR3 totals 13 residues. CDR1 and CDR2 from the germline V gene are WNHNN and SYGVQD (reference sequence). Trimming shortened V by 6 bases and J by 5 bases, and 11 bases separated the two germline ends.

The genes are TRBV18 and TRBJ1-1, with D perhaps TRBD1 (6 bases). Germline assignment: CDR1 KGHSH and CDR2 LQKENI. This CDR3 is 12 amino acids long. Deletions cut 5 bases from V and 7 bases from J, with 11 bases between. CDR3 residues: CASSTGSSEAFF. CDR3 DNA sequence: TGTGCCAGCTCAACAGGGAGTAGTGAAGCTTTCTTT.

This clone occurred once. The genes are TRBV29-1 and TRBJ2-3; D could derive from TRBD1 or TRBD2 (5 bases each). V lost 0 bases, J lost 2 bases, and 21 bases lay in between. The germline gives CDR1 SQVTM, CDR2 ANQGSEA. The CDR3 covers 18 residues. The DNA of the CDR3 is TGCAGCGTTGAAGATCGCCGGGGCACCGCCCCCCTCACAGATACGCAGTATTTT. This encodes CSVEDRRGTAPLTDTQYF.